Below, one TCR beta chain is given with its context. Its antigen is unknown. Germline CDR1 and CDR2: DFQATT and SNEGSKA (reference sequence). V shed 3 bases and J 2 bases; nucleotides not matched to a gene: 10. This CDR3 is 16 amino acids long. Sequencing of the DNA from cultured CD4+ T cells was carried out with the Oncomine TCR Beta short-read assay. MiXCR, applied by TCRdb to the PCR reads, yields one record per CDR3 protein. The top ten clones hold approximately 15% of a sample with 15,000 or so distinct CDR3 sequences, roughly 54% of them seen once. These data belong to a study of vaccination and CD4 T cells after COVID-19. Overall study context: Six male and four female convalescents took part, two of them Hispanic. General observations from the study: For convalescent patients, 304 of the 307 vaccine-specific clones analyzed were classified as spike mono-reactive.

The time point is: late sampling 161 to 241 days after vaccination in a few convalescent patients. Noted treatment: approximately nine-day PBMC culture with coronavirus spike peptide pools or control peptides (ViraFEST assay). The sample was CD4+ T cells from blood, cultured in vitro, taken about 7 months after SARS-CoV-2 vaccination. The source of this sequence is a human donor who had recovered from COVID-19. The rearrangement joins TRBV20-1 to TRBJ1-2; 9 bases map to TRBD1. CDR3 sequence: CSASGGFGQGNYGYTF. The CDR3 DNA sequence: TGCAGTGCTAGCGGAGGCTTCGGACAGGGGAACTATGGCTACACCTTC.